Listed below are T cell receptor beta chains from one sample, sequenced in a study of T cell changes during pregnancy in multiple sclerosis. Method: immunoSEQ multiplex PCR; TCRdb's copy keeps in-frame clones and lacks some. This sample has 35,000 or so clones, with around 90% found just once. The sample consisted of CD4+ T cells from peripheral blood mononuclear cells, taken after pregnancy. These receptors were obtained from a female donor in good health, enrolled as a control in a pregnancy study. Both conserved end residues are part of each CDR3. D genes are given only for firm matches. Only some rows state a clone size, as once, few, many or a class for expanded clones.

V: TRBV5-1; J: TRBJ2-2; size: -; D: -; DNA: TGCGCCAGCAGCTTGGCGTTGCGGGAGAACACCGGGGAGCTGTTTTTT; CDR3: CASSLALRENTGELFF
V: TRBV30; J: TRBJ2-1; size: -; D: TRBD2; DNA: TGTGCCTGGAGAGCGGGAGAGTCCTACAATGAGCAGTTCTTC; CDR3: CAWRAGESYNEQFF
V: TRBV30; J: TRBJ1-1; size: -; D: -; DNA: TGTGCCTGGAGCCCGGGGAGGGGGACTGAAGCTTTCTTT; CDR3: CAWSPGRGTEAFF
V: TRBV5-5; J: TRBJ1-3; size: -; D: -; DNA: TGTGCCAGCAGCTTGTCGATCCTCGGGGACACCATATATTTT; CDR3: CASSLSILGDTIYF
V: TRBV5-1; J: TRBJ2-1; size: -; D: TRBD2; DNA: TGCGCCAGCAGCTGGGCGGGACTAGCGGGAGCCCTGGGAGAGAATGAGCAGTTCTTC; CDR3: CASSWAGLAGALGENEQFF
V: TRBV19; J: TRBJ1-1; size: -; D: -; DNA: TGTGCCAGTCATACAGGGAACGCTGAAGCTTTCTTT; CDR3: CASHTGNAEAFF
V: TRBV19; J: TRBJ2-6; size: medium-sized; D: -; DNA: TGTGCCAGTAGTAAGACGGGCTCTGGGGCCAACGTCCTGACTTTC; CDR3: CASSKTGSGANVLTF
V: TRBV7-2; J: TRBJ2-5; size: -; D: -; DNA: TGTGCCAGCAGCCCCCAGAGGGTGGGAGAGACCCAGTACTTC; CDR3: CASSPQRVGETQYF
V: TRBV7-3; J: TRBJ2-1; size: -; D: -; DNA: TGTGCCAGCAGCCTTCAAAGGGCATCGGGAAACCATGAGCAGTTCTTC; CDR3: CASSLQRASGNHEQFF
V: TRBV7-6; J: TRBJ2-7; size: -; D: TRBD2; DNA: TGTGCCAGCAGCTTAGCGGCCAGCGGGGGGGCCTACGAGCAGTACTTC; CDR3: CASSLAASGGAYEQYF
V: TRBV9; J: TRBJ1-2; size: -; D: -; DNA: TGTGCCAGCAGCCCCCGGGCCTGGGAGAGAGGGGGCTACACCTTC; CDR3: CASSPRAWERGGYTF